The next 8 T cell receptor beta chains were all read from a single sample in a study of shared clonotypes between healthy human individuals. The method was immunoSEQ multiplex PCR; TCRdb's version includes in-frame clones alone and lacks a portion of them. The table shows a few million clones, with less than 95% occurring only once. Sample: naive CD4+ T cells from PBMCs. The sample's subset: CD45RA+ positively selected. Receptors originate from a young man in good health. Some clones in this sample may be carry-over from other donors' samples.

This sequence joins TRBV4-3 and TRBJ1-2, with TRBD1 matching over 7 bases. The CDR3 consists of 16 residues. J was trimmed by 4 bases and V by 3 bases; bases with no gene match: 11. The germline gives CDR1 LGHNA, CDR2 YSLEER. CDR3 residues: CASSQSGTAKGYGYTF. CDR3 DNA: TGCGCCAGCAGCCAGTCCGGGACAGCTAAAGGCTATGGCTACACCTTC.

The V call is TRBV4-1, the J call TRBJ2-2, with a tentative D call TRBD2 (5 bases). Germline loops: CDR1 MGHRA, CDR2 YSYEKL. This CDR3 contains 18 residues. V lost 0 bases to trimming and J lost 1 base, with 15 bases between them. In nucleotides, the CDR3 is TGCGCCAGCAGCCAAGATGGACTCCCCAGACGGAACACCGGGGAGCTGTTTTTT. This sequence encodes CASSQDGLPRRNTGELFF.

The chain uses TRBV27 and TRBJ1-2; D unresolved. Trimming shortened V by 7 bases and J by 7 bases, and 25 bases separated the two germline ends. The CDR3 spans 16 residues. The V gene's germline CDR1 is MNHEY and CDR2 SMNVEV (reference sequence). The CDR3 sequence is CASNSRRTSGLTGYTF. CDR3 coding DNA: TGTGCCAGCAATAGCCGAAGGACTTCCGGCCTTACTGGCTACACCTTC.

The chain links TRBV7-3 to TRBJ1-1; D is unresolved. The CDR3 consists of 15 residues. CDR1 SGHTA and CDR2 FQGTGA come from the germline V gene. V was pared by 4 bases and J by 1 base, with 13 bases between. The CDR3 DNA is TGTGCCAGCAGCTCTACCGGTCGGGGGAACACTGAAGCTTTCTTT. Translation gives CASSSTGRGNTEAFF.

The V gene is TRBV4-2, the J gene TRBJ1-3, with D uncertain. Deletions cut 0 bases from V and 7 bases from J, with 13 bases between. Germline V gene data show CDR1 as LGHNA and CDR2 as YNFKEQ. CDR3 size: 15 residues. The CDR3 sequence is CASSQETTARNTIYF. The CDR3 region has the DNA TGTGCCAGCAGCCAAGAGACAACAGCGAGGAACACCATATATTTT.

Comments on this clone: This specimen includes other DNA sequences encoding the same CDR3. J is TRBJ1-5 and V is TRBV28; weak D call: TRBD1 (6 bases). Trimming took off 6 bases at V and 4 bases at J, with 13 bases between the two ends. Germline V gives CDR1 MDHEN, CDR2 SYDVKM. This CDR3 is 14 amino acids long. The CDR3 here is CASSRPGANQPQHF. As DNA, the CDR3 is TGTGCCAGCAGCCGGCCAGGGGCTAATCAGCCCCAGCATTTT.

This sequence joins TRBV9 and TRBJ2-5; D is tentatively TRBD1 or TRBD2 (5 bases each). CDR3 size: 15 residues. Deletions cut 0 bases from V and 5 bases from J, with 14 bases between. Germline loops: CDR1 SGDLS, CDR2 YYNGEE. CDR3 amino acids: CASSVADVGAETQYF. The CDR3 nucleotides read TGTGCCAGCAGCGTAGCGGACGTCGGGGCCGAGACCCAGTACTTC.

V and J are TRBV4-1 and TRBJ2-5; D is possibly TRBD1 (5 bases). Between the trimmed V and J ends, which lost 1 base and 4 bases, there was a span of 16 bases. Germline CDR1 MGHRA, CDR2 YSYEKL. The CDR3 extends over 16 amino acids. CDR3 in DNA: TGCGCCAGCAGCCAAGGTAGTAGGGGCTGGGGAGAGACCCAGTACTTC. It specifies CASSQGSRGWGETQYF.